This T cell receptor beta chain was captured by sequencing in a study of radiation and T cells in renal cell carcinoma. This CDR3 spans 11 amino acids. V gave up 5 bases and J gave up 7 bases, with 8 bases separating them. Germline V lookup: CDR1 MNHEY, CDR2 SVGAGI. Treatment given: treatment-naive control, cytoreductive nephrectomy. Using immunoSEQ multiplex PCR, the repertoire was profiled, and TCRdb retains in-frame clones only, with some absent. The sample has 13,000 or so clones; roughly three fifths are singletons. The sequences come from tumor tissue, collected from a patient whose treatment was nephrectomy without radiotherapy. This chain connects TRBV6-5 to TRBJ1-2; possible D gene TRBD1, 5 bases. This receptor was obtained from a man aged 50 to 60 with renal cell carcinoma. Written as DNA, the CDR3 is TGTGCCAGCAGTGACAGCGTTGGCTACACCTTC. This gives the protein CASSDSVGYTF.